These 10 T cell receptor beta chains share one sample of origin, sequenced in a study of T-cell reconstitution after alpha-beta-depleted transplantation in children. For TCRbeta, the library was prepared with unique molecular identifiers. One entry per CDR3 protein results from TCRdb running MiXCR on the PCR reads. Altogether about 540,000 distinct CDR3 sequences are present, around 27% being singletons, with the ten largest covering around a third. The sample was PBMCs, taken before TCRalphabeta/CD19-depleted stem cell transplant. Every receptor here comes from a boy under three years old with Wiskott-Aldrich syndrome, due to receive a stem cell transplant.

This clonotype was detected only a few times. This chain links TRBV5-1 with TRBJ2-1, with D possibly matching TRBD2 (6 bases). The CDR3 is 15 residues long. Germline lookup yields CDR1 SGHRS and CDR2 YFSETQ. Trimming took off 4 bases at V and 0 bases at J, with 11 bases between the two ends. CDR3 sequence (DNA): TGCGCCAGCAGCATAGCGGCTAGCTCCTACAATGAGCAGTTCTTC. Amino acid sequence: CASSIAASSYNEQFF.

The V gene is TRBV12-3 or TRBV12-4, the J gene TRBJ1-3; the match to TRBD1 covers 8 bases. The V and J ends lost 6 bases and 8 bases, in that order; junction bases with no gene match: 12. The CDR3 consists of 15 residues. The CDR3 loop is CASRTADRERYTIYF. The CDR3 DNA sequence: TGTGCCAGCAGAACAGCGGACAGGGAGCGGTACACCATATATTTT.

This clonotype came up a few times. The V gene is TRBV6-1, the J gene TRBJ2-2; 10 bases fit TRBD1. V was clipped by 7 bases and J by 5 bases; unmatched bases: 7. Germline V gene data show CDR1 as MNHNS and CDR2 as SASEGT. The CDR3 is 15 residues long. DNA of the CDR3: TGTGCCAGCACCCGGGACAGGGGAGGGACCGGGGAGCTGTTTTTT. Translated: CASTRDRGGTGELFF.

In its sample, this clonotype was seen a few times. This chain uses TRBV3-1 with TRBJ2-1; the match to TRBD2 covers 13 bases. Trimming cost V 2 bases and J 0 bases; bases outside gene matches: 10. The germline gives CDR1 LGHDT, CDR2 YNNKEL (reference sequence). The CDR3 loop spans 20 amino acids. This chain's CDR3 is CASSQQSGLAGRGSYNEQFF. CDR3 in DNA: TGTGCCAGCAGCCAACAGTCGGGACTAGCGGGACGGGGCTCCTACAATGAGCAGTTCTTC.

This clonotype has just a few counts. The rearrangement links TRBV20-1 to TRBJ1-3; D not resolved. The CDR3 is 14 amino acids. Germline V lookup: CDR1 DFQATT, CDR2 SNEGSKA (reference sequence). V was cut by 1 base and J by 6 bases, with 13 bases left in between. In DNA, the CDR3 is TGCAGTGCTAGAGCGGGAATATCGTCAAACACCATATATTTT. Translated, it gives CSARAGISSNTIYF.

The rearrangement links TRBV10-3 to TRBJ2-1; D unclear. V lost 7 bases and J 10 bases, leaving 20 bases between the germline ends. CDR1 is ENHRY and CDR2 is SYGVKD in the germline V gene. This CDR3 spans 14 amino acids. CDR3 sequence reads: CAINEEHRVGEQFF. The CDR3 nucleotides read TGTGCCATCAACGAAGAACACAGAGTAGGGGAGCAGTTCTTC.

The chain recombines TRBV5-1 with TRBJ1-5; D remains ambiguous. V lost 0 bases and J lost 7, with 8 bases in between. CDR1 and CDR2 (germline): SGHRS, YFSETQ. CDR3 length: 13 amino acids. The CDR3 nucleotides read TGCGCCAGCAGCTTGGAGGGTCAGCAGCCCCAGCATTTT. Protein sequence: CASSLEGQQPQHF.

This rearrangement joins TRBV10-3 to TRBJ1-1, with D unresolved. There are 12 residues in the CDR3. The ends were cut back, 10 bases at V and 3 bases at J, with 12 bases in the middle. In germline, CDR1 is ENHRY, CDR2 SYGVKD. This chain's CDR3 is CATQGRDTEAFF. The CDR3, as DNA: TGTGCCACCCAAGGGCGCGACACTGAAGCTTTCTTT.

The V and J genes are TRBV7-2 and TRBJ1-3; D is unclear. From germline, CDR1 is SGHTA and CDR2 FQGNSA. Trimming shortened V by 5 bases and J by 5 bases, and 16 bases separated the two germline ends. This CDR3 has 15 residues. Here the CDR3 reads CASSPQHSYRNTIYF. The CDR3 coding sequence is TGTGCCAGCAGCCCACAGCATTCGTATAGAAACACCATATATTTT. The entire variable domain, with the rest obtained from reference TRBV7-2 and TRBJ1-3, is as follows: GAGVSQSPSNKVTEKGKDVELRCDPISGHTALYWYRQSLGQGLEFLIYFQGNSAPDKSGLPSDRFSAERTGGSVSTLTIQRTQQEDSAVYLCASSPQHSYRNTIYFGEGSWLTVV.

V gene TRBV20-1 combines with J gene TRBJ2-1; 11 bases are a match to TRBD2. The CDR3 runs 15 residues. The germline V gene encodes CDR1 DFQATT and CDR2 SNEGSKA (reference sequence). This CDR3 is CSAGTSGTLHNEQFF. The DNA for the CDR3 is TGCAGCGCCGGGACTAGCGGAACTCTTCACAATGAGCAGTTCTTC.